This T cell receptor beta chain was recorded in a study of blood T cell repertoires in COVID-19. The CDR3 totals 14 residues. Trimming took 8 bases from V and 4 from J; bases not matched to a gene: 8. Germline assignment: CDR1 MNHEY and CDR2 SVGAGI. Libraries were prepared by immunoSEQ multiplex PCR; TCRdb keeps only in-frame clonotypes and omits some of them. The sample comprises 150,000 to 200,000 clones, over 75% of which are singletons, and around 2.8% rests with the top ten. This sequence joins TRBV6-5 and TRBJ1-1; 9 bases agree with TRBD1. The sequenced sample consisted of peripheral blood. The source of this sequence is a man aged 65-85 years with acute or convalescent COVID-19. CDR3: CASDNTGGPTEAFF. The CDR3 DNA reads TGTGCCAGCGATAACACAGGGGGCCCCACTGAAGCTTTCTTT.